These T cell receptor beta chains were read from a single sample in a study of T cell responses to AZD1222 COVID-19 vaccine. The data were produced by immunoSEQ multiplex PCR, yet TCRdb's version contains in-frame clones alone and is incomplete. The sample gives about 68,000 clones, about nine tenths of which show up once; less than 9% is in the top ten. Here the sequenced sample was peripheral blood, taken on day 0 of AZD1222 vaccination. These receptors all come from an adult in good health. The CDR3 runs from the conserved cysteine through the conserved F or W. The order of the fields is D gene, CDR3 length, J gene, V gene, clone size, CDR3 protein, CDR3 DNA. The D gene is left open where the match is weak. Part of the rows lack a size; the others show once, few, many or a class for expanded clones.

>TRBD2|14|TRBJ2-7|TRBV5-4|NA
CASSWGLADYEQYF
TGTGCCAGCAGCTGGGGACTAGCGGATTACGAGCAGTACTTC
>TRBD2|16|TRBJ2-1|TRBV4-2|once
CASSQASREGGEEQFF
TGTGCCAGCAGCCAAGCCAGCCGGGAGGGAGGGGAGGAGCAGTTCTTC
>TRBD2|15|TRBJ2-1|TRBV6-2/TRBV6-3|NA
CASSPGTSGRDEQFF
TGTGCCAGCAGCCCCGGGACTAGCGGGAGGGATGAGCAGTTCTTC
>NA|13|TRBJ2-7|TRBV28|NA
CASSNGGTYEQYF
TGTGCCAGCAGCAACGGAGGGACCTACGAGCAGTACTTC
>TRBD2|15|TRBJ2-3|TRBV29-1|NA
CSVEKGGRARDTQYF
TGCAGCGTTGAAAAAGGCGGGAGGGCCAGGGATACGCAGTATTTT
>TRBD1|15|TRBJ1-2|TRBV18|once
CASSPGDRRNYGYTF
TGTGCCAGCTCACCGGGGGACAGGCGTAACTATGGCTACACCTTC
>TRBD2|15|TRBJ2-7|TRBV7-7|NA
CASSIGTSGTYEQYF
TGTGCCAGCAGTATCGGGACTAGCGGGACCTACGAGCAGTACTTC
>NA|14|TRBJ1-2|TRBV11-2|NA
CASSPRTSYYGYTF
TGTGCCAGCAGCCCCCGGACCAGCTACTATGGCTACACCTTC
>TRBD1|17|TRBJ2-6|TRBV25-1|NA
CASSGGRGLSGANVLTF
TGTGCCAGCAGTGGAGGCAGGGGGCTCTCTGGGGCCAACGTCCTGACTTTC
>NA|13|TRBJ1-5|TRBV10-2|NA
CASSGQINQPQHF
TGCGCCAGCAGCGGACAGATCAATCAGCCCCAGCATTTT
>NA|24|TRBJ2-3|TRBV7-3|once
CASSLRGTGGPYSGRALSTDTQYF
TGTGCCAGCAGCTTAAGGGGGACAGGGGGACCCTATAGCGGGAGGGCCCTCAGCACAGATACGCAGTATTTT
>TRBD1|13|TRBJ1-1|TRBV6-5|NA
CASKKGAGTEAFF
TGTGCCAGCAAGAAGGGGGCGGGCACTGAAGCTTTCTTT
>NA|13|TRBJ2-2|TRBV7-9|few
CASSLDTTGELFF
TGTGCCAGCAGCTTGGACACCACCGGGGAGCTGTTTTTT
>NA|16|TRBJ1-5|TRBV10-2|NA
CASTGGGGLGNQPQHF
TGCGCCAGCACCGGCGGGGGAGGGCTTGGCAATCAGCCCCAGCATTTT
>TRBD2|12|TRBJ2-7|TRBV29-1|NA
CSVSGRLYEQYF
TGCAGCGTTAGCGGGAGGTTATACGAGCAGTACTTC
>TRBD1|16|TRBJ1-5|TRBV15|NA
CATSREPGQGNQPQHF
TGTGCCACCAGCAGAGAGCCGGGACAGGGTAATCAGCCCCAGCATTTT
>NA|14|TRBJ1-2|TRBV19|NA
CASSIDRSGYGYTF
TGTGCCAGTAGTATAGATCGGAGTGGTTATGGCTACACCTTC
>NA|14|TRBJ2-7|TRBV28|NA
CASSLGGNSYEQYF
TGTGCCAGCAGTTTAGGTGGCAACTCCTACGAGCAGTACTTC
>TRBD1|13|TRBJ1-4|TRBV5-1|NA
CASSSGQDEKLFF
TGCGCCAGCAGCTCCGGACAGGATGAAAAACTGTTTTTT
>NA|15|TRBJ2-3|TRBV9|NA
CASSVDVENTDTQYF
TGTGCCAGCAGCGTAGATGTGGAGAACACAGATACGCAGTATTTT
>NA|13|TRBJ2-3|TRBV12-3/TRBV12-4|NA
CASREGARDTQYF
TGTGCCAGCAGGGAGGGGGCAAGGGATACGCAGTATTTT
>NA|14|TRBJ1-1|TRBV28|NA
CASRTQGGGTEAFF
TGTGCCAGCAGGACACAGGGAGGCGGAACTGAAGCTTTCTTT
>NA|12|TRBJ2-3|TRBV29-1|NA
CSVEEVADTQYF
TGCAGCGTTGAAGAGGTGGCAGATACGCAGTATTTT
>TRBD1|14|TRBJ2-5|TRBV28|NA
CASSLLGQQETQYF
TGTGCCAGCAGTTTGTTGGGACAGCAAGAGACCCAGTACTTC
>NA|16|TRBJ1-2|TRBV7-9|NA
CASSAGGRLNLYGYTF
TGTGCCAGCAGCGCGGGCGGGCGACTAAACTTATATGGCTACACCTTC
>NA|15|TRBJ2-3|TRBV6-4|once
CASSFDRSSTDTQYF
TGTGCCAGCTCCTTCGACCGTTCTAGCACAGATACGCAGTATTTT
>NA|16|TRBJ1-6|TRBV27|NA
CASSLYRSSYNSPLHF
TGTGCCAGCAGTTTATATCGTAGCTCCTATAATTCACCCCTCCACTTT
>TRBD2|16|TRBJ2-5|TRBV5-4|NA
CASSLGGLAAKETQYF
TGTGCCAGCAGCTTGGGGGGACTAGCGGCTAAAGAGACCCAGTACTTC
>TRBD1|13|TRBJ1-5|TRBV19|NA
CASSDRGNQPQHF
TGTGCCAGTAGTGACAGGGGCAATCAGCCCCAGCATTTT
>TRBD2|16|TRBJ2-1|TRBV6-5|NA
CASSSSSGGSYNEQFF
TGTGCCAGCAGTTCGTCTAGCGGGGGCTCCTACAATGAGCAGTTCTTC
>TRBD2|17|TRBJ2-3|TRBV24-1|NA
CATSETPSGRAADTQYF
TGTGCCACCAGTGAGACTCCTAGCGGGAGGGCCGCAGATACGCAGTATTTT
>NA|14|TRBJ2-5|TRBV7-6|NA
CASSLAGGEETQYF
TGTGCCAGCAGCTTGGCAGGGGGGGAGGAGACCCAGTACTTC
>TRBD2|16|TRBJ2-1|TRBV7-6|NA
CASSRNLAGYYNEQFF
TGTGCCAGCAGCAGAAATCTAGCGGGATACTACAATGAGCAGTTCTTC
>TRBD2|16|TRBJ2-2|TRBV19|NA
CASSNGLAGVTGELFF
TGTGCCAGTAGTAACGGACTAGCGGGAGTCACCGGGGAGCTGTTTTTT
>NA|15|TRBJ1-1|TRBV30|NA
CAWSDADRQVAEAFF
TGTGCCTGGAGTGATGCTGACAGGCAGGTCGCTGAAGCTTTCTTT
>NA|15|TRBJ1-1|TRBV5-1|NA
CASSSRTDMNTEAFF
TGCGCCAGCAGCTCCAGGACAGATATGAACACTGAAGCTTTCTTT
>TRBD1|17|TRBJ1-5|TRBV18|NA
CASSLQGGREGNQPQHF
TGTGCCAGCTCACTCCAGGGGGGCAGGGAGGGCAATCAGCCCCAGCATTTT
>TRBD2|14|TRBJ2-1|TRBV7-9|NA
CASSLGLAPDEQFF
TGTGCCAGCAGCTTGGGACTAGCCCCTGATGAGCAGTTCTTC
>TRBD1|15|TRBJ2-2|TRBV5-1|NA
CASSGDSLRTGELFF
TGCGCCAGCAGCGGGGACAGCCTGAGGACCGGGGAGCTGTTTTTT
>NA|14|TRBJ1-1|TRBV6-5|NA
CASRNPQGGTEAFF
TGTGCCAGCAGAAACCCCCAGGGTGGCACTGAAGCTTTCTTT
>TRBD2|12|TRBJ2-5|TRBV29-1|NA
CSAIAGVETQYF
TGCAGCGCCATAGCGGGAGTGGAGACCCAGTACTTC
>NA|16|TRBJ1-1|TRBV5-4|NA
CASFPWAGLMNTEAFF
TGTGCCAGTTTTCCTTGGGCAGGCCTCATGAACACTGAAGCTTTCTTT
>TRBD1|16|TRBJ2-7|TRBV3-1/TRBV3-2|NA
CASSQGDSYVSYEQYF
TGTGCCAGCAGCCAGGGGGACAGCTACGTTTCCTACGAGCAGTACTTC
>TRBD2|16|TRBJ2-6|TRBV7-9|NA
CASSSGGSLGANVLTF
TGTGCCAGCAGCTCGGGAGGGAGTCTTGGGGCCAACGTCCTGACTTTC
>NA|11|TRBJ1-1|TRBV6-5|NA
CASNTREEAFF
TGTGCCAGCAATACAAGGGAAGAAGCTTTCTTT
>NA|17|TRBJ2-6|TRBV4-1|NA
CASSQQIDRSGANVLTF
TGCGCCAGCAGCCAACAAATCGACAGGTCTGGGGCCAACGTCCTGACTTTC
>TRBD2|14|TRBJ2-1|TRBV6-4|NA
CASSDSAGVDEQFF
TGTGCCAGCAGTGACTCAGCGGGAGTGGATGAGCAGTTCTTC
>TRBD1|14|TRBJ1-2|TRBV10-3|NA
CAISEQGAWKGYTF
TGTGCCATCAGTGAACAGGGGGCATGGAAGGGCTACACCTTC
>NA|15|TRBJ2-1|TRBV5-1|NA
CASSLVKTTIDEQFF
TGCGCCAGCAGCTTGGTAAAAACTACTATAGATGAGCAGTTCTTC
>NA|13|TRBJ1-2|TRBV6-5|NA
CASTKGPTNGYTF
TGTGCCAGCACTAAAGGCCCGACGAATGGCTACACCTTC